This T cell receptor beta chain appears in the sequencing data of a study of shared clonotypes between healthy human individuals. Notes on the study in general: What rarefaction showed was incomplete sorted-subset sequencing despite large depth.

Germline CDR1 WSHSY, CDR2 SAAADI. The V gene lost 9 bases and the J gene lost 7 bases, with 16 bases spanning the gap. This CDR3 comprises 13 residues. Selected positively for CCR7 and CD45RO-negative, naive CD8 cells excluded terminally differentiated effector memory CD45RA+ cells. Concerning this clone: Its cognate antigen is unknown.

TCRdb's table, derived via immunoSEQ multiplex PCR, lists solely in-frame clones and lacks some. There are around 2,000,000 clones in the sample; roughly 95% occur only once, and around 1.1% lies in the top ten. Sequencing was done on a sample of naive CD8+ T cells sorted from blood. The J gene is TRBJ2-1, the V gene TRBV10-2; no clear D. The source of this sequence is a man between 18 and 29 years old in good health. CDR3 sequence reads: CASKTPSGNEQFF. CDR3 DNA sequence: TGCGCCAGTAAGACCCCTAGTGGGAATGAGCAGTTCTTC.